This T cell receptor (beta chain) is drawn from a study of cytotoxic CD8 clonotypes in ibrutinib-treated CLL. The germline gives CDR1 ENHRY, CDR2 SYGVKD. V shed 5 bases and J 2 bases; nucleotides not matched to a gene: 4. The CDR3 totals 15 residues. The protocol was immunoSEQ multiplex PCR, while the TCRdb copy is restricted to in-frame clones and leaves out a portion. The sample records 150,000 to 200,000 clones, approximately 80% being singletons. V usage is TRBV10-3 and J usage is TRBJ2-7; TRBD1 aligns across 12 bases. Sequenced material: PBMCs, taken after 12 months of ibrutinib treatment. The clonotype originates from a human donor with chronic lymphocytic leukemia. This chain's CDR3 is CAISSGTGGAYEQYF. The CDR3 nucleotides are TGTGCCATCAGTTCCGGGACAGGGGGCGCCTACGAGCAGTACTTC.